Listed here are 22 T cell receptor beta chains from one sample, sequenced in a study of T cell responses to AZD1222 COVID-19 vaccine (dated by TCRdb to the early 2020s). The time point label corresponds to: about 28 days (+/-7) after the second vaccine dose. The method was the immunoSEQ multiplex PCR assay. TCRdb mirrors the immuneACCESS table, restricted to in-frame sequences. Some clones are absent from its copies; in checked studies, under half trace to an unresolved V gene, and the reason for the others is unknown. The sample yields approximately 80,000 clones; approximately 85% were counted once. Of the sample, about 9.4% falls within the top ten clones. The sample in question was peripheral blood, obtained 28 days after the second AZD1222 dose. The receptors originated from an adult who received the AZD1222 COVID-19 vaccine.

V and J are TRBV19 and TRBJ1-1; D is perhaps TRBD1 (6 bases). This CDR3 is 15 amino acids long. Trimming pared 3 bases from V and 2 bases from J, leaving 13 bases between. Germline CDR1 reads LNHDA; CDR2 reads SQIVND (reference sequence). CDR3 loop: CASSIKTGQNTEAFF. The CDR3 DNA sequence: TGTGCCAGTAGTATTAAGACAGGACAAAACACTGAAGCTTTCTTT.

V usage is TRBV4-1 and J usage is TRBJ1-4; 9 nucleotides match TRBD1. Trimming at V came to 0 bases and at J to 7 bases, leaving 6 bases not matched to a gene. The germline CDR1 and CDR2 sequences are MGHRA and YSYEKL. The CDR3 length is 16 residues. The CDR3 DNA reads as TGCGCCAGCAGCCAAGAAAGACAGGGGGGCATTGAAAAACTGTTTTTT. Protein sequence: CASSQERQGGIEKLFF.

This chain joins TRBV11-2 and TRBJ2-5; D gene uncertain. V was clipped by 2 bases and J by 4 bases, with 2 bases between them. The CDR3 length is 11 residues. The germline V gene has CDR1 SGHAT and CDR2 FQNNGV. The CDR3 is CASSLRETQYF. The CDR3 DNA reads as TGTGCCAGCAGCTTAAGAGAGACCCAGTACTTC.

The V and J genes are TRBV29-1 and TRBJ2-7, with 8 bases identical to TRBD1. The V segment lost 5 bases and the J segment 4 bases; nucleotides outside the gene matches: 7. Looked up from germline, CDR1 is SQVTM and CDR2 is ANQGSEA. This CDR3 has 13 residues. Here the CDR3 DNA reads TGCAGCGTTCAAGGACAGGGTAGATACGAGCAGTACTTC. Protein: CSVQGQGRYEQYF.

The chain carries TRBV6-5 and TRBJ1-1; D remains unclear. Deletions cut 5 bases from V and 4 bases from J, with 17 bases between. Germline CDR1 reads MNHEY; CDR2 reads SVGAGI. The CDR3 length is 15 residues. The CDR3 is CASSRPGRIATEAFF. The CDR3 region has the DNA TGTGCCAGCAGTCGGCCGGGCCGCATCGCCACTGAAGCTTTCTTT.

This clone appeared once. The gene calls are TRBV11-2 and TRBJ2-7; 8 positions agree with TRBD1. The V gene's germline CDR1 is SGHAT and CDR2 FQNNGV. The CDR3 is made up of 13 amino acids. V shed 5 bases, J shed 6 bases, and the junction held 6 bases outside the gene matches. The CDR3 reads CASSMFDRGEQYF. DNA of the CDR3: TGTGCCAGCAGCATGTTCGACAGGGGCGAGCAGTACTTC.

The J gene is TRBJ1-5, the V gene TRBV7-9; D gene unclear. Germline values: CDR1 SEHNR, CDR2 FQNEAQ (reference sequence). The V end was cut by 5 bases, the J end by 0 bases, with 11 bases between. This CDR3 comprises 15 residues. The CDR3 DNA reads as TGTGCCAGCAGCCCTGGTCAAGATAGCAATCAGCCCCAGCATTTT. Its translation: CASSPGQDSNQPQHF. The variable domain in full, with the rest retrieved from reference TRBV7-9 and TRBJ1-5, is DTGVSQNPRHKITKRGQNVTFRCDPISEHNRLYWYRQTLGQGPEFLTYFQNEAQLEKSRLLSDRFSAERPKGSFSTLEIQRTEQGDSAMYLCASSPGQDSNQPQHFGDGTRLSIL.

The chain joins TRBV5-1 to TRBJ1-3; 10 bases match TRBD1. V lost 4 bases, J lost 4 bases, and 2 bases stayed unmatched. This CDR3 comprises 14 residues. The germline V gene has CDR1 SGHRS and CDR2 YFSETQ. The CDR3 DNA reads as TGCGCCAGCAGCGGGACAGGGGAGGGAAACACCATATATTTT. Protein: CASSGTGEGNTIYF.

This chain links TRBV4-2 with TRBJ1-1, with unresolved D. The germline V gene encodes CDR1 LGHNA and CDR2 YNFKEQ. Trimming stripped 5 bases from V and 2 bases from J, with 6 bases between. CDR3 length: 12 amino acids. The CDR3 loop is CASSSRNTEAFF. The CDR3 DNA follows: TGTGCCAGCAGCTCACGAAACACTGAAGCTTTCTTT.

The rearrangement uses TRBV5-4 and TRBJ1-2, with D possibly matching TRBD1 (6 bases). The V and J ends lost 4 bases and 7 bases respectively, with 20 bases between them. The CDR3 sequence is 15 residues long. Germline loops: CDR1 SGHNT, CDR2 YYREEE (reference sequence). CDR3 amino acids: CASSGQRGGAAGYTF. For the CDR3, the DNA is TGTGCCAGCAGCGGCCAGAGGGGGGGCGCGGCTGGCTACACCTTC.

The chain couples TRBV5-4 to TRBJ1-2, with D unclear. CDR1 and CDR2 from the germline V gene are SGHNT and YYREEE (reference sequence). The V gene lost 0 bases and the J gene lost 8 bases, with 8 bases spanning the gap. This CDR3 is 12 amino acids long. CDR3 DNA: TGTGCCAGCAGCTTGGGTGGGAGGGGCTACACCTTC. Amino acid sequence: CASSLGGRGYTF. Together with reference TRBV5-4 and TRBJ1-2, the CDR3 gives the full variable domain: ETGVTQSPTHLIKTRGQQVTLRCSSQSGHNTVSWYQQALGQGPQFIFQYYREEENGRGNFPPRFSGLQFPNYSSELNVNALELDDSALYLCASSLGGRGYTFGSGTRLTVV.

The rearrangement uses TRBV18 and TRBJ1-1; no firm D call. Trimming pared 6 bases from V and 1 base from J, leaving 9 bases between. The CDR3 is made up of 13 amino acids. Per germline, CDR1 KGHSH and CDR2 LQKENI. Written as DNA, the CDR3 is TGTGCCAGCTCTCCCAATGGGAACACTGAAGCTTTCTTT. Its protein is CASSPNGNTEAFF.

V gene TRBV21-1 combines with J gene TRBJ1-5; the table names TRBD1, a call not compared with the DNA. TRBV21-1 is tagged as a pseudogene. The CDR3 loop spans 18 amino acids. CDR3 region: CASSKEDEKRGSNQPQHF. CDR3 bases: TGTGCCAGCAGCAAAGAGGACGAAAAGAGGGGGAGCAATCAGCCCCAGCATTTT.

The chain is built from TRBV3-1 (or the pseudogene TRBV3-2) and TRBJ1-1; D possibly corresponds to TRBD1 (5 bases). The germline gives CDR1 LGHDT, CDR2 YNNKEL (reference sequence). V shed 1 base and J shed 7 bases, with 7 bases lying between them. This CDR3 region has 12 residues. In nucleotides, the CDR3 is TGTGCCAGCAGCCAAGGGGGGAATGAAGCTTTCTTT. Translated: CASSQGGNEAFF.

The rearrangement links TRBV29-1 to TRBJ1-1, with D possibly TRBD1 on 5 matching bases. With 5 bases removed from V and 7 bases from J, the gap between germline ends came to 11 bases. The CDR3 has 11 residues. CDR1 SQVTM and CDR2 ANQGSEA come from the germline V gene. This CDR3 is CSVLGADEAFF. The CDR3 nucleotides are TGCAGCGTTTTAGGGGCAGATGAAGCTTTCTTT.

The rearrangement uses TRBV28 and TRBJ1-4; D might be TRBD1 (6 bases). V was shortened by 5 bases and J by 4 bases, with 11 bases between the two germline ends. CDR1 and CDR2 (germline): MDHEN, SYDVKM. The CDR3 spans 14 residues. CDR3 protein: CASSRQGFNEKLFF. CDR3 nucleotide sequence: TGTGCCAGCAGTAGGCAGGGGTTTAATGAAAAACTGTTTTTT.

V is TRBV9 and J is TRBJ2-1; D ambiguous. V lost 0 bases and J lost 8, with 9 bases in between. This CDR3 contains 13 residues. Germline loops: CDR1 SGDLS, CDR2 YYNGEE. The CDR3 region has the DNA TGTGCCAGCAGCGTAGGAAGTGCAGATGAGCAGTTCTTC. Translation: CASSVGSADEQFF. The full variable domain, in which reference TRBV9 and TRBJ2-1 provide the parts outside the CDR3, is DSGVTQTPKHLITATGQRVTLRCSPRSGDLSVYWYQQSLDQGLQFLIQYYNGEERAKGNILERFSAQQFPDLHSELNLSSLELGDSALYFCASSVGSADEQFFGPGTRLTVL.

The CDR3 DNA sequence: TGTGCCAGCAGTACCTCGGACGGGGTAGATACGCAGTATTTT. It specifies CASSTSDGVDTQYF. This chain joins TRBV28 and TRBJ2-3; D may be TRBD2 (5 bases). Germline V CDR1 and CDR2: MDHEN, SYDVKM. V was clipped by 5 bases and J by 5 bases, with 14 bases between them. The CDR3 is made up of 14 amino acids.

The sample holds a few counts of this clone. This sequence joins TRBV6-5 and TRBJ2-1, with D possibly being TRBD1 or TRBD2 (7 bases each). Germline V gene data show CDR1 as MNHEY and CDR2 as SVGAGI. The CDR3 covers 12 residues. V was trimmed by 7 bases and J by 7 bases, leaving 11 bases between them. In DNA form, the CDR3 reads TGTGCCAGCACCAGGGGGGGAAATGAGCAGTTCTTC. The encoded protein is CASTRGGNEQFF.

This rearrangement joins TRBV7-8 to TRBJ1-2, with D possibly TRBD1 on 6 matching bases. The CDR3 contains 15 residues. Germline V gene sequence: CDR1 SGHVS, CDR2 FQNEAQ. The ends were cut back, 5 bases at V and 1 base at J, with 14 bases in the middle. The CDR3 nucleotides are TGTGCCAGCAGCCGCGGGGGGGCGCGTAACTATGGCTACACCTTC. Translation gives CASSRGGARNYGYTF.

This chain links TRBV2 with TRBJ2-1; TRBD1 aligns across 7 bases. There are 13 residues in the CDR3. V dropped 4 bases and J dropped 4; count of bases not matched to a gene: 1. Germline V gene sequence: CDR1 SNHLY, CDR2 FYNNEI. CDR3 region: CASSVGQYNEQFF. The CDR3 DNA reads as TGTGCCAGCAGTGTGGGACAGTACAATGAGCAGTTCTTC.

This clone has just one count. V gene TRBV19 combines with J gene TRBJ2-3; 14 nucleotides agree with TRBD2. The CDR3 is made up of 17 amino acids. Per the germline V gene, CDR1 is LNHDA and CDR2 is SQIVND (reference sequence). V shed 5 bases, J shed 6 bases, and the junction held 10 bases outside the gene matches. As DNA, the CDR3 is TGTGCCAGTAGTCCCATCCTGACTAGCGGGGGGGTTGATACGCAGTATTTT. It specifies CASSPILTSGGVDTQYF.